The T cell receptor (beta chain) under discussion was sequenced for a study of T cells in Graves' hyperthyroidism and ophthalmopathy. The CDR3 covers 17 residues. Trimming took off 0 bases at V and 5 bases at J, with 15 bases between the two ends. In germline, CDR1 is SGHRS, CDR2 YFSETQ. Ophthalmopathy cases met thresholds of Clinical Activity Score at least 3, NOSPECS grade at least 4 and duration under 3 months. Diagnostic assessment was based on clinical symptoms, serum thyroxine and TRAb, thyroid ultrasound and orbital computed tomography. TCR beta CDR3 regions were amplified from RNA transcripts. With the HTBI primer set, the TCR CDR3 went through a first round of RT-PCR. TCRdb re-called the multiplex PCR reads with MiXCR, one entry per CDR3 protein. The sample consists of hundreds of thousands of distinct CDR3 sequences, 20% to 25% of them appearing once.

The receptor's source is a man aged 25 to 40 with Graves' ophthalmopathy. V is TRBV5-1 and J is TRBJ1-6; D gene uncertain. The sample comprised blood. CDR3 bases: TGCGCCAGCAGCTTGGGCATCAGCCGGTTCGATAATTCACCCCTCCACTTT. Translating gives CASSLGISRFDNSPLHF.